These 29 T cell receptor beta chains were all obtained from the same sample, sequenced in a study of cytomegalovirus exposure and HLA in healthy donors (dated by TCRdb to about 2017). The method was the immunoSEQ multiplex PCR assay. For the multiplex PCR, a mixture combining 60 forward primers for TCR Vbeta segments and 13 reverse primers for TCR Jbeta segments was used. The clones in this table, taken by TCRdb from immuneACCESS, are in-frame only. Not every clone is retained; where verified, under half of the shortfall comes from an unresolved V gene, and the cause of the rest is unknown. In all, the sample holds just over 150,000 clones, and 75% to 80% of those were seen once. The ten largest clones take up about 0.91% of the sample. Input material: PBMCs. All receptors derive from a woman aged 50 to 60 in good health and CMV-seropositive.

This chain joins TRBV9 and TRBJ1-3; no reliable D call. The CDR3 extends over 15 amino acids. Germline CDR1 is SGDLS and CDR2 is YYNGEE. V lost 0 bases and J lost 0, with 7 bases in between. CDR3 in amino acids: CASSVDHSSGNTIYF. CDR3 nucleotide sequence: TGTGCCAGCAGCGTAGATCACAGCTCTGGAAACACCATATATTTT.

The chain uses TRBV25-1 and TRBJ2-7; weak D call: TRBD1 (6 bases). Trimming left V 7 bases short and J 3 bases short, with 10 bases between. Germline CDR1 reads MGHDK; CDR2 reads SYGVNS. The CDR3 is made up of 12 amino acids. The CDR3 loop is CASNLDSYEQYF. DNA for the CDR3: TGTGCCAGCAACCTGGACAGCTACGAGCAGTACTTC.

J is TRBJ2-1 and V is TRBV13, with TRBD2 identical over 12 bases. The CDR3 consists of 17 residues. Germline V lookup: CDR1 PRHDT, CDR2 FYEKMQ (reference sequence). V lost 3 bases and J lost 8; bases outside the gene matches: 11. This chain's CDR3 is CASSFLASGRAEDEQFF. The CDR3 coding sequence is TGTGCCAGCAGCTTTCTCGCTAGCGGGAGGGCCGAGGATGAGCAGTTCTTC.

This chain joins TRBV7-9 and TRBJ1-1; D is possibly TRBD1 (5 bases). Germline assignment: CDR1 SEHNR and CDR2 FQNEAQ (reference sequence). The V end was cut by 3 bases, the J end by 8 bases, with 10 bases between. The CDR3 is 12 amino acids. CDR3: CASSLLTGEAFF. DNA of the CDR3: TGTGCCAGCAGCTTGCTCACAGGAGAAGCTTTCTTT. Full variable domain (rest looked up from reference TRBV7-9 and TRBJ1-1): DTGVSQNPRHKITKRGQNVTFRCDPISEHNRLYWYRQTLGQGPEFLTYFQNEAQLEKSRLLSDRFSAERPKGSFSTLEIQRTEQGDSAMYLCASSLLTGEAFFGQGTRLTVV.

This rearrangement joins TRBV9 to TRBJ1-5; TRBD1 matches at 8 bases. Germline trimming cut 4 bases from V and 5 bases from J; bases unmatched to any gene: 5. The CDR3 sequence is 14 residues long. Germline CDR1 SGDLS, CDR2 YYNGEE. The CDR3 DNA follows: TGTGCCAGCAGCATGGACAGGGAAGATCAGCCCCAGCATTTT. It translates to CASSMDREDQPQHF. The variable domain in full, with the rest retrieved from reference TRBV9 and TRBJ1-5, is DSGVTQTPKHLITATGQRVTLRCSPRSGDLSVYWYQQSLDQGLQFLIQYYNGEERAKGNILERFSAQQFPDLHSELNLSSLELGDSALYFCASSMDREDQPQHFGDGTRLSIL.

The chain joins TRBV5-5 to TRBJ2-7; D ambiguous. The germline V and J ends were trimmed by 2 bases and 3 bases, with 12 bases remaining between them. Germline V lookup: CDR1 SGHKS, CDR2 YYEKEE (reference sequence). The CDR3 covers 14 residues. CDR3: CASSFLSAGYEQYF. The CDR3 bases are TGTGCCAGCAGCTTTTTGTCTGCCGGCTACGAGCAGTACTTC.

V usage is TRBV7-6 and J usage is TRBJ1-4; D perhaps matches TRBD1 (6 bases). The V gene lost 3 bases and the J gene lost 10 bases, with 12 bases spanning the gap. Germline loops: CDR1 SGHVS, CDR2 FNYEAQ. The CDR3 totals 13 residues. The CDR3 DNA follows: TGTGCCAGCAGCTTCCCCCCGACAGGAAAACTGTTTTTT. Translated, it gives CASSFPPTGKLFF.

The rearrangement links TRBV2 to TRBJ1-4; a possible D gene is TRBD1 (5 bases). Trimming took 3 bases from V and 4 from J, leaving 15 bases between them. This CDR3 has 16 residues. Germline CDR1 and CDR2: SNHLY and FYNNEI. CDR3 region: CASSDRDSAFNEKLFF. The CDR3 coding sequence is TGTGCCAGCAGTGACCGGGACTCAGCTTTTAATGAAAAACTGTTTTTT.

This chain connects TRBV6-5 to TRBJ2-7; TRBD2 aligns across 12 bases. The J segment lost 6 bases and the V segment lost 6 bases, leaving 3 bases of the junction unmatched. This CDR3 has 13 residues. The V gene's germline CDR1 is MNHEY and CDR2 SVGAGI. The CDR3, as DNA: TGTGCCAGCAGCGAGGGACTAGCGGGCGAGCAGTACTTC. Translated, it gives CASSEGLAGEQYF.

V gene TRBV21-1 combines with J gene TRBJ1-2. TRBV21-1 counts as a pseudogene. The CDR3 has 21 amino acids. The CDR3 region has the DNA TGTGCCAGCAGCAAATTCGGATTAGACAGTTCGGAGGGCGTGGGTGCCTATGGCTACACCTTC. Amino acids: CASSKFGLDSSEGVGAYGYTF.

This rearrangement joins TRBV28 to TRBJ1-1, with D perhaps matching TRBD1 (5 bases). Trimming cost V 3 bases and J 4 bases, with 9 bases left between them. CDR3 length equals 13 residues. Per germline, CDR1 MDHEN and CDR2 SYDVKM. The CDR3 region is CASSLAGFTEAFF. Here the CDR3 DNA reads TGTGCCAGCAGTTTGGCAGGGTTCACTGAAGCTTTCTTT.

The rearrangement uses TRBV27 and TRBJ2-7; the match to TRBD1 covers 9 bases. Per the germline V gene, CDR1 is MNHEY and CDR2 is SMNVEV (reference sequence). The length of the CDR3 is 16 residues. Trimming at V came to 6 bases and at J to 5 bases, leaving 14 bases not matched to a gene. The CDR3 region is CASSRVSGTGYHEQYF. The CDR3 DNA reads TGTGCCAGCAGCCGAGTGTCCGGGACAGGGTACCACGAGCAGTACTTC.

The J gene is TRBJ2-7, the V gene TRBV4-2; perhaps TRBD1 as D (6 bases). From germline, CDR1 is LGHNA and CDR2 YNFKEQ. This CDR3 is 15 amino acids long. Between the trimmed V and J ends, which lost 1 base and 3 bases, there was a span of 13 bases. CDR3 in amino acids: CASSQAPAGDYEQYF. Written as DNA, the CDR3 is TGTGCCAGCAGCCAAGCGCCCGCAGGGGACTACGAGCAGTACTTC.

The gene calls are TRBV5-1 and TRBJ1-6; 12 positions agree with TRBD1. Germline assignment: CDR1 SGHRS and CDR2 YFSETQ. Trimming at V came to 5 bases and at J to 7 bases, leaving 7 bases not matched to a gene. This CDR3 is 16 amino acids long. The CDR3 coding sequence is TGCGCCAGCAGTCCTGGGACAGGGGGCCTCAATTCACCCCTCCACTTT. Protein product: CASSPGTGGLNSPLHF.

This chain connects TRBV5-1 to TRBJ2-1; 8 bases agree with TRBD1. The V segment lost 0 bases and the J segment 4 bases; nucleotides outside the gene matches: 6. The CDR3 totals 16 residues. Germline V gene lookup returns CDR1 SGHRS and CDR2 YFSETQ. In DNA form, the CDR3 reads TGCGCCAGCAGCTTGGTTGCAGGGGGCGCTTACAATGAGCAGTTCTTC. Its translation: CASSLVAGGAYNEQFF.

The genes are TRBV10-3 and TRBJ1-1, with 7 bases lining up with TRBD1. The CDR3 is 14 amino acids. The trim removed 4 bases at V and 1 base at J, leaving 3 bases unmatched. Looked up from germline, CDR1 is ENHRY and CDR2 is SYGVKD. The CDR3 protein is CAISGKGANTEAFF. CDR3 bases: TGTGCCATCAGTGGGAAGGGGGCGAACACTGAAGCTTTCTTT.

This chain joins TRBV6-6 and TRBJ1-4; D is undetermined. Per germline, CDR1 MNHNY and CDR2 SVGAGI (reference sequence). V lost 7 bases to trimming and J lost 7 bases, with 13 bases between them. This CDR3 is built from 13 residues. The CDR3 DNA follows: TGTGCCAGCAACCTCAGGCAGGCTGAAAAACTGTTTTTT. The encoded protein is CASNLRQAEKLFF.

This clone is a singleton in its sample. This chain connects TRBV7-2 to TRBJ2-3; TRBD2 agrees at 9 bases. From germline, CDR1 is SGHTA and CDR2 FQGNSA. The CDR3 consists of 15 residues. V lost 1 base to trimming and J lost 4 bases; unmatched junction nucleotides: 3. The CDR3 is CASSLGLAEADTQYF. The CDR3 bases are TGTGCCAGCAGCTTAGGACTAGCGGAAGCAGATACGCAGTATTTT.

This clone was seen a handful of times. The chain couples TRBV10-3 to TRBJ1-1; 7 bases fit TRBD1. V lost 0 bases and J lost 4; bases outside the gene matches: 5. This CDR3 contains 15 residues. CDR1 and CDR2 (germline): ENHRY, SYGVKD. CDR3 coding DNA: TGTGCCATCAGTGAGTCCCTCCAGGGGGGCACTGAAGCTTTCTTT. Translated: CAISESLQGGTEAFF.

Of note for this clone: Different DNA sequences within this sample yield the same CDR3. CDR3 in amino acids: CAWRTGGSPLHF. The DNA of the CDR3 is TGTGCCTGGCGAACAGGGGGCTCACCCCTCCACTTT. This rearrangement joins TRBV30 to TRBJ1-6; the match to TRBD1 covers 9 bases. Germline V CDR1 and CDR2: GTSNPN, SVGIG (reference sequence). This CDR3 is 12 amino acids long. J lost 10 bases, V lost 5 bases, and 3 bases had no gene match.

This clone was detected only once. The gene calls are TRBV6-6 and TRBJ2-5; 11 bases match TRBD1. V lost 2 bases and J lost 5; bases outside the gene matches: 4. CDR1 is MNHNY and CDR2 is SVGAGI in the germline V gene (reference sequence). CDR3 length equals 15 residues. CDR3 sequence: CASSYPGQGGETQYF. CDR3 coding DNA: TGTGCCAGCAGTTACCCGGGACAGGGGGGGGAGACCCAGTACTTC.

V gene TRBV19 combines with J gene TRBJ1-5; no clear D gene. The CDR3 covers 13 residues. Germline-derived CDR1 and CDR2 are LNHDA and SQIVND (reference sequence). The V gene lost 7 bases and the J gene lost 2 bases, with 9 bases spanning the gap. This CDR3 is CASKREGNQPQHF. DNA for the CDR3: TGTGCCAGTAAGAGGGAGGGCAATCAGCCCCAGCATTTT.

The chain carries TRBV2 and TRBJ1-5; no reliable D call. This CDR3 is 14 amino acids long. V lost 5 bases, J lost 7 bases, and 15 bases lay in between. Germline CDR1 SNHLY, CDR2 FYNNEI. The CDR3 DNA follows: TGTGCCAGCAGTCCCGATTTAGCGGGGCAGCCCCAGCATTTT. Translating gives CASSPDLAGQPQHF.

This clone was recorded a few times. J is TRBJ2-5 and V is TRBV6-6, with D possibly matching TRBD2 (6 bases). Germline V lookup: CDR1 MNHNY, CDR2 SVGAGI (reference sequence). Between the trimmed V and J ends, which lost 8 bases and 1 base, there was a span of 20 bases. This CDR3 region has 16 residues. In DNA form, the CDR3 reads TGTGCCAGCGGGGCCCCGCGGGGCTCCGGCCAAGAGACCCAGTACTTC. The encoded protein is CASGAPRGSGQETQYF.

The rearrangement links TRBV19 to TRBJ2-7, with 13 bases fitting TRBD2. Trimming removed 5 bases from V and 1 base from J; junction bases left unmatched: 5. CDR3 length equals 16 residues. CDR1 is LNHDA, CDR2 SQIVND, per germline (reference sequence). CDR3 loop: CASSLRLAGGSYEQYF. The CDR3 nucleotides are TGTGCCAGTAGTCTCCGACTAGCGGGGGGATCCTACGAGCAGTACTTC. Based on the CDR3 plus reference TRBV19 and TRBJ2-7, the full variable domain is DGGITQSPKYLFRKEGQNVTLSCEQNLNHDAMYWYRQDPGQGLRLIYYSQIVNDFQKGDIAEGYSVSREKKESFPLTVTSAQKNPTAFYLCASSLRLAGGSYEQYFGPGTRLTVT.

The chain recombines TRBV19 with TRBJ2-3; D unresolved. V lost 3 bases and J lost 3, with 4 bases in between. In germline, CDR1 is LNHDA, CDR2 SQIVND (reference sequence). The CDR3 is 12 amino acids. The CDR3 spells CASSITTDTQYF. CDR3 DNA sequence: TGTGCCAGTAGTATCACAACAGATACGCAGTATTTT. The full variable domain, with the rest looked up from reference TRBV19 and TRBJ2-3, is DGGITQSPKYLFRKEGQNVTLSCEQNLNHDAMYWYRQDPGQGLRLIYYSQIVNDFQKGDIAEGYSVSREKKESFPLTVTSAQKNPTAFYLCASSITTDTQYFGPGTRLTVL.

Details on this clone: At one of its ends the junction is not consistent with the germline gene, which may arise from a read error. The rearrangement uses TRBV5-1 and TRBJ1-2; D gene unclear. The CDR3 is 18 residues long. Germline lookup yields CDR1 SGHRS and CDR2 YFSETQ. CDR3 coding DNA: TGCGCCAGCAGCTTGGCCGGCCGGCCATCCATCCGAAACTATGGCTACCCCTTC. Its translation is CASSLAGRPSIRNYGYPF.

The rearrangement joins TRBV7-2 to TRBJ2-5, with 8 bases lining up with TRBD1. The J call is uncertain, as TRBJ2-7 better fits the DNA end. Looked up from germline, CDR1 is SGHTA and CDR2 is FQGNSA. The CDR3 length is 15 residues. The CDR3 coding sequence is TGTGCCAGCAGCTTAGGCGGGACAGGTCTTTACGAGCAGTACTTC. Protein sequence: CASSLGGTGLYEQYF.

This chain's CDR3 is CASSLVAGYEQYF. The DNA of the CDR3 is TGCGCCAGCAGCTTGGTAGCGGGGTACGAGCAGTACTTC. The V and J genes are TRBV5-1 and TRBJ2-7, with TRBD2 identical over 8 bases. With V trimmed by 0 bases and J by 4 bases, 0 bases remained unmatched. The CDR3 loop spans 13 amino acids. Germline CDR1 reads SGHRS; CDR2 reads YFSETQ.